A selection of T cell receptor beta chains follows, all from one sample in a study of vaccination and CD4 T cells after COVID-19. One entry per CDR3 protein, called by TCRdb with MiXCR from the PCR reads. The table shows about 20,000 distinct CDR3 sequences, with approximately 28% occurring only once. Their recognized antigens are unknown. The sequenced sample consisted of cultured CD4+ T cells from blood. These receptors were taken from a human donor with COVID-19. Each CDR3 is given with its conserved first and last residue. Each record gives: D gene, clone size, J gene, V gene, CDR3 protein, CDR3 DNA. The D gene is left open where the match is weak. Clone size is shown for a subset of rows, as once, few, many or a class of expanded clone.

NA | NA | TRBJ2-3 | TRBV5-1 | CASSFGTDTQYF | TGCGCCAGCAGCTTTGGTACAGATACGCAGTATTTT
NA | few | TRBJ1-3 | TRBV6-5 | CASSFDRGSGNTIYF | TGTGCCAGCAGTTTCGACAGAGGCTCTGGAAACACCATATATTTT
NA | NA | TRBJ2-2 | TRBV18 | CASSPRENTGELFF | TGTGCCAGCTCACCCAGGGAAAACACCGGGGAGCTGTTTTTT
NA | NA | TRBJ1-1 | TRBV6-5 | CASSLDGHTEAFF | TGTGCCAGCAGTTTGGACGGTCACACTGAAGCTTTCTTT
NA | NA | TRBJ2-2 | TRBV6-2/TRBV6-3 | CASTPTQRRELFF | TGTGCCAGCACCCCGACACAGCGCAGGGAGCTGTTTTTT
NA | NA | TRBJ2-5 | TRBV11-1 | CASSRASLETQYF | TGTGCCAGCAGCCGAGCTAGCTTGGAGACCCAGTACTTC
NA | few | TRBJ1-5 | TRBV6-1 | CASSADSNQPQHF | TGTGCCAGCAGCGCGGATAGCAATCAGCCCCAGCATTTT
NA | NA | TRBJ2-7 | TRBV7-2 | CASSLDPGPYEQYF | TGTGCCAGCAGCTTAGACCCAGGGCCCTACGAGCAGTACTTC
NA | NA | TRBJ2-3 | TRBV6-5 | CASSYSPPSVTDTQYF | TGTGCCAGCAGTTACTCGCCTCCTAGCGTCACAGATACGCAGTATTTT
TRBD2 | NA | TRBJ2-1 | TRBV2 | CASSASTGTSINEQFF | TGTGCCAGCAGTGCGTCTACCGGGACTAGCATTAATGAGCAGTTCTTC
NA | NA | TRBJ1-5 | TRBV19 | CASKRYSNQPQHF | TGTGCCAGTAAGCGCTATAGCAATCAGCCCCAGCATTTT
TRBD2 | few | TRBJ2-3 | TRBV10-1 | CASSGLLAGDTDTQYF | TGCGCCAGCAGTGGGTTACTAGCGGGGGACACAGATACGCAGTATTTT
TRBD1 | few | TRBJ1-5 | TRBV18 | CASSPGQPNQPQHF | TGTGCCAGCTCCCCGGGACAGCCAAATCAGCCCCAGCATTTT
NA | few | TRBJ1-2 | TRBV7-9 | CASSKGTGNYGYTF | TGTGCCAGCAGCAAAGGGACGGGAAACTATGGCTACACCTTC
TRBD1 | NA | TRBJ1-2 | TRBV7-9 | CASRRTGGSNYGYTF | TGTGCCAGCAGGCGTACAGGGGGCTCCAACTATGGCTACACCTTC
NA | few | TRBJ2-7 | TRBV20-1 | CSATPRDIQSSYEQYF | TGCAGTGCTACTCCCCGGGACATCCAAAGCTCCTACGAGCAGTACTTC
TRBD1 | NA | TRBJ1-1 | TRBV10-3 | CAISGRDRGYTEAFF | TGTGCCATCAGTGGCCGGGACAGGGGTTATACTGAAGCTTTCTTT
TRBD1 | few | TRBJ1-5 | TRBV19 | CASSSSGTGGRQPQHF | TGTGCCAGTAGTTCCTCCGGGACAGGGGGCCGGCAGCCCCAGCATTTT
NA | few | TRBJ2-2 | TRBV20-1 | CSAPKWGGIAGELFF | TGCAGTGCCCCTAAGTGGGGGGGCATCGCCGGGGAGCTGTTTTTT
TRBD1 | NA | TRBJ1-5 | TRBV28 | CASPPAGQGMGSNQPQHF | TGTGCCAGCCCACCGGCGGGACAGGGGATGGGGAGCAATCAGCCCCAGCATTTT
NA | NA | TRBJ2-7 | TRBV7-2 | CASRSIQGRDEQYF | TGTGCCAGCAGATCTATACAGGGGAGGGACGAGCAGTACTTC
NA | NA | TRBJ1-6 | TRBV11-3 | CASSDITRRSPLHF | TGTGCCAGCAGCGACATCACTCGCCGGTCACCCCTCCACTTT
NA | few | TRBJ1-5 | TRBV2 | CASTQLVTGQQPQHF | TGTGCCAGCACCCAGCTTGTCACAGGACAACAGCCCCAGCATTTT
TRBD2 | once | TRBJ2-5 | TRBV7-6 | CASSRVGSGGPQETQYF | TGTGCCAGCAGCCGCGTAGGTAGCGGGGGGCCACAAGAGACCCAGTACTTC
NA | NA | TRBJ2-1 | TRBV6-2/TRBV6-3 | CATQERGTGEQFF | TGTGCCACCCAAGAGAGGGGTACGGGGGAGCAGTTCTTC
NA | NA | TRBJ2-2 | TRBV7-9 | CASSAQRTGELFF | TGTGCCAGCAGCGCCCAGCGCACCGGGGAGCTGTTTTTT
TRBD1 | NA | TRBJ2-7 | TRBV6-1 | CASRTGTGNEQYF | TGTGCCAGCAGAACCGGGACAGGTAACGAGCAGTACTTC
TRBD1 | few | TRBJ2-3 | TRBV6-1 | CASSDDRVLVDTQYF | TGTGCCAGCAGTGATGACAGGGTCCTCGTAGATACGCAGTATTTT
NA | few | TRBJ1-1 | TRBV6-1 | CASRPGRGKAFF | TGTGCCAGCAGGCCCGGGAGGGGAAAAGCTTTCTTT
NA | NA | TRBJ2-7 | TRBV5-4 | CASSLQGGFSYEQYF | TGTGCCAGCAGCTTGCAAGGGGGTTTCTCCTACGAGCAGTACTTC
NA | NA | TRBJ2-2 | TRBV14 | CASSPPRGRLLLNTGELFF | TGTGCCAGCAGCCCTCCCCGGGGGAGGCTGCTTTTGAACACCGGGGAGCTGTTTTTT
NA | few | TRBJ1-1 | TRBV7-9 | CASSFERGRTEAFF | TGTGCCAGCAGCTTTGAACGGGGTCGCACTGAAGCTTTCTTT
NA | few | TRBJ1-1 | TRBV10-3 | CAIRDRFFTEAFF | TGTGCCATCAGGGATCGGTTTTTTACTGAAGCTTTCTTT
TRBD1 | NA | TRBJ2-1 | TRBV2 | CASSSDRGSYNEQFF | TGTGCCAGCAGTTCGGACAGGGGGTCCTACAATGAGCAGTTCTTC
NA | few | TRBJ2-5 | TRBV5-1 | CASSSQDRETQYF | TGCGCCAGCAGCTCGCAAGATCGGGAGACCCAGTACTTC
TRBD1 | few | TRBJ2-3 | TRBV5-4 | CASSLEGGGTDTQYF | TGTGCCAGCAGCTTGGAAGGGGGCGGCACAGATACGCAGTATTTT
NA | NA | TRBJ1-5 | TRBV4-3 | CASSQDEHF | TGCGCCAGCAGCCAAGATGAGCATTTT
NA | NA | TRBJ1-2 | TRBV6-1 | CASRAGVNYGYTF | TGTGCCAGTAGGGCAGGAGTCAACTATGGCTACACCTTC
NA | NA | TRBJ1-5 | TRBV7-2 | CASSLEDIGPQHF | TGTGCCAGCAGCTTAGAAGACATCGGTCCCCAGCATTTT
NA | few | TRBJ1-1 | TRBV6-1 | CASSKTGNTEAFF | TGTGCCAGCAGTAAAACGGGGAACACTGAAGCTTTCTTT
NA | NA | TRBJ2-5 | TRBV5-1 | CASSSSDNQETQYF | TGCGCCAGCAGCTCTAGCGACAACCAAGAGACCCAGTACTTC
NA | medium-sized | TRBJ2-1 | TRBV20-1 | CSARDQVEVGHYNEQFF | TGCAGTGCTAGAGACCAGGTCGAGGTCGGGCATTACAATGAGCAGTTCTTC
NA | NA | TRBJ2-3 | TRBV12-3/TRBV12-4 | CASSLSMNTQYF | TGTGCCAGCAGTTTATCGATGAATACGCAGTATTTT
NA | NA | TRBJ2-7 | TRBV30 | CAWSPGPYYEQYF | TGTGCCTGGAGCCCGGGACCGTACTACGAGCAGTACTTC
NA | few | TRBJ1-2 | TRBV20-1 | CSATPNHYGYTF | TGCAGTGCTACACCCAACCATTATGGCTACACCTTC
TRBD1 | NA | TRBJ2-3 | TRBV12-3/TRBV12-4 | CASSSLGQEVTQYF | TGTGCCAGCAGTTCCCTCGGACAGGAGGTTACGCAGTATTTT